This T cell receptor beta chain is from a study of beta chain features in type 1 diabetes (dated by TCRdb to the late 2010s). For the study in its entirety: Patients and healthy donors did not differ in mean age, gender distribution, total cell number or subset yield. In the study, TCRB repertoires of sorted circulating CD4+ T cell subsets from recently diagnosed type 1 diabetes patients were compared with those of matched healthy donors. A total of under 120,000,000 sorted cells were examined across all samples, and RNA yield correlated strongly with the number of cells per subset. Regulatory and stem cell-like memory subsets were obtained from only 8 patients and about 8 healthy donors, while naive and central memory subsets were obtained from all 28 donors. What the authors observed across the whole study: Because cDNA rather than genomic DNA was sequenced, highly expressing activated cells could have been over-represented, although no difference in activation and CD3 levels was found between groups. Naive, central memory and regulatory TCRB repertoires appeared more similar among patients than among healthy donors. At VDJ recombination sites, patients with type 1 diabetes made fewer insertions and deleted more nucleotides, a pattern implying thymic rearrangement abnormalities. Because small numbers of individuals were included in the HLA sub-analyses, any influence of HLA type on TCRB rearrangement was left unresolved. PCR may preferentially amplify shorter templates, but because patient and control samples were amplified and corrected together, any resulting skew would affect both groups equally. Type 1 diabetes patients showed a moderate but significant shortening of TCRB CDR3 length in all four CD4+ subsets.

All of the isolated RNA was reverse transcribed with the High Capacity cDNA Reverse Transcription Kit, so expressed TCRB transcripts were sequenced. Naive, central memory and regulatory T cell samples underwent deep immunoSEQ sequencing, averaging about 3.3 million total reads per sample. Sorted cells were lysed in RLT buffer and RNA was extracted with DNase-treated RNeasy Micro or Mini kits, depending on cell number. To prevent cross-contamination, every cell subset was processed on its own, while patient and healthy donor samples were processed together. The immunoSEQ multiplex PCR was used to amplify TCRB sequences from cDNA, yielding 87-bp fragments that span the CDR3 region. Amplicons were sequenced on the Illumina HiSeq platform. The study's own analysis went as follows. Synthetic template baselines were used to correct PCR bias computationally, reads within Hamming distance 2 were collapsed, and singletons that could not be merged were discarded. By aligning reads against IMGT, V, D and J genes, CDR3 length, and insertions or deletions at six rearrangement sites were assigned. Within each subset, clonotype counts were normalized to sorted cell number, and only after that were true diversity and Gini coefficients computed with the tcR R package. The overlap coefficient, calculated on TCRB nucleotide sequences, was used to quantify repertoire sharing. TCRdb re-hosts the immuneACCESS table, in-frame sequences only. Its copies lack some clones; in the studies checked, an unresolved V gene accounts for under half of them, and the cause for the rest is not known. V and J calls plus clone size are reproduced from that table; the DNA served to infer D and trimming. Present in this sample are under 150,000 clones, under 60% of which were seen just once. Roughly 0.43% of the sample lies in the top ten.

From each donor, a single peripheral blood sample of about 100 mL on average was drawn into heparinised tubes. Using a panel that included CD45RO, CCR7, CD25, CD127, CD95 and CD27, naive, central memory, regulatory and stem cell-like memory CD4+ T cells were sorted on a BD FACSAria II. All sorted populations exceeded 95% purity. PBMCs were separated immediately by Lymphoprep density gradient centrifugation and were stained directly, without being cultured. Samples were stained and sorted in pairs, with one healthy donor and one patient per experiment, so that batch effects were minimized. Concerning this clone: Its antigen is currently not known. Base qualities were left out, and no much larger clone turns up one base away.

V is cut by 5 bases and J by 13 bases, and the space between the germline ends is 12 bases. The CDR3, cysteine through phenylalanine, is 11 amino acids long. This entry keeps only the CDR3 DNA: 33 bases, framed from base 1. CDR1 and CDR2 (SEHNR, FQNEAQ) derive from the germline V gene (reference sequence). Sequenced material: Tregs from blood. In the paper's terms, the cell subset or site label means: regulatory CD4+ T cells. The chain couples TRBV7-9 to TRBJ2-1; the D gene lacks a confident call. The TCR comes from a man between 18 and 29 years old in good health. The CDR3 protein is CASSPQVIQFF. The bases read TGTGCCAGCAGCCCGCAGGTTATACAGTTCTTC.